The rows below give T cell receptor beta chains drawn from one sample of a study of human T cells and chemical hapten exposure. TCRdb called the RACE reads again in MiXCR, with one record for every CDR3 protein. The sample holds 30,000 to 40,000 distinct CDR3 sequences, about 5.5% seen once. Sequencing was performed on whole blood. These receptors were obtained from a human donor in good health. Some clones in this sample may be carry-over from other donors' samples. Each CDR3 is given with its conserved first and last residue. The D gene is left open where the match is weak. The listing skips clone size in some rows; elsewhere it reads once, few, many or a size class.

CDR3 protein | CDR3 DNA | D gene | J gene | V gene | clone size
CASSPLRTSDNYGYTF | TGTGCCAGCTCACCATTAAGGACATCCGACAACTATGGCTACACCTTC | . | TRBJ1-2 | TRBV18 | many
CASSQNGGTEAFF | TGTGCCAGCTCACAAAATGGGGGCACTGAAGCTTTCTTT | . | TRBJ1-1 | TRBV18 | few
CASSLGQGNSPLHF | TGTGCCAGCAGCTTAGGGCAGGGGAATTCACCCCTCCACTTT | . | TRBJ1-6 | TRBV11-2 | .
CSVGRDSLNYGYTF | TGCAGCGTGGGTCGGGACAGCCTTAACTATGGCTACACCTTC | TRBD1 | TRBJ1-2 | TRBV29-1 | few
CASSESLGEGTYGYTF | TGTGCCAGCAGTGAGTCCCTGGGAGAGGGGACCTATGGCTACACCTTC | . | TRBJ1-2 | TRBV25-1 | many
CAWKGSSGRTGSYEQYF | TGTGCCTGGAAAGGTTCTAGCGGGAGGACCGGCTCCTACGAGCAGTACTTC | TRBD2 | TRBJ2-7 | TRBV30 | many
CASRGLAGVVQYF | TGTGCCAGCAGAGGACTAGCGGGGGTGGTACAGTATTTT | TRBD2 | TRBJ2-3 | TRBV27 | .
CASIGQNLKNIQYF | TGTGCCAGCATCGGACAGAACCTCAAAAACATTCAGTACTTC | . | TRBJ2-4 | TRBV28 | many
CASSRQTGSNEQFF | TGTGCCAGCAGCCGGCAGACAGGGAGCAATGAGCAGTTCTTC | TRBD1 | TRBJ2-1 | TRBV7-2 | many
CASSQEVTRLSPLHF | TGTGCCAGCAGCCAAGAGGTCACACGGCTTTCACCCCTCCACTTT | . | TRBJ1-6 | TRBV3-1 | many
CASSPVTGTQYF | TGTGCCAGCAGTCCAGTCACCGGTACGCAGTATTTT | . | TRBJ2-3 | TRBV5-6 | many
CASSEEGTTEAFF | TGTGCCAGCAGTGAGGAGGGGACCACTGAAGCTTTCTTT | . | TRBJ1-1 | TRBV2 | .
CASSGDGQETQYF | TGTGCCAGCAGCGGGGACGGCCAAGAGACCCAGTACTTC | . | TRBJ2-5 | TRBV7-9 | many
CASSLGPQGSGYTF | TGTGCCAGCAGCCTGGGGCCACAGGGGTCTGGCTACACCTTC | TRBD1 | TRBJ1-2 | TRBV5-6 | many
CASSLQGTNEKLFF | TGTGCCAGCAGCTTACAGGGGACTAATGAAAAACTGTTTTTT | . | TRBJ1-4 | TRBV7-2 | many
CASSPPGDEQFF | TGCGCCAGCAGCCCCCCCGGCGATGAGCAGTTCTTC | . | TRBJ2-1 | TRBV5-1 | many
CSVEGGTGTTEAFF | TGCAGCGTCGAGGGGGGGACAGGGACCACTGAAGCTTTCTTT | TRBD1 | TRBJ1-1 | TRBV29-1 | many
CASRGDRGVEAFF | TGTGCCAGCAGGGGGGACAGGGGAGTTGAAGCTTTCTTT | TRBD1 | TRBJ1-1 | TRBV12-3/TRBV12-4 | few
CASSQIYGDTQYF | TGTGCCAGCAGCCAAATTTACGGTGATACGCAGTATTTT | . | TRBJ2-3 | TRBV3-1 | many
CADKGQMNTEAFF | TGTGCCGACAAGGGACAGATGAACACTGAAGCTTTCTTT | TRBD1 | TRBJ1-1 | TRBV2 | many
CSVRKGQGNTGELFF | TGCAGCGTTAGGAAGGGACAGGGGAACACCGGGGAGCTGTTTTTT | TRBD1 | TRBJ2-2 | TRBV29-1 | many
CASSLWDSGNTIYF | TGTGCCAGCAGTTTATGGGATTCTGGAAACACCATATATTTT | . | TRBJ1-3 | TRBV28 | .
CASSKVGQAPDEQYF | TGTGCCAGCAGCAAAGTGGGACAGGCTCCGGACGAGCAGTACTTC | . | TRBJ2-7 | TRBV21-1 | many
CASGGTGLPSEAFF | TGTGCCAGCGGGGGGACAGGGTTGCCCTCTGAAGCTTTCTTT | TRBD1 | TRBJ1-1 | TRBV27 | many
CASSYSGGLSSPLHF | TGTGCCAGCAGTTACTCGGGGGGGCTTAGTTCACCCCTCCACTTT | . | TRBJ1-6 | TRBV6-5 | few
CASSSHRTSGGPEDTQYF | TGTGCCAGCAGCTCCCACCGAACGTCGGGAGGGCCGGAAGATACGCAGTATTTT | TRBD2 | TRBJ2-3 | TRBV7-2 | few
CASSLGAGGVETQYF | TGTGCCAGCAGCTTAGGGGCCGGCGGGGTAGAGACCCAGTACTTC | . | TRBJ2-5 | TRBV11-2 | few
CASSLALGKETQYF | TGTGCCAGCAGCTTAGCCCTGGGGAAAGAGACCCAGTACTTC | . | TRBJ2-5 | TRBV7-2 | few
CASSLGACRGAGTEAFF | TGTGCCAGCAGCTTGGGGGCGTGTCGGGGGGCAGGGACTGAAGCTTTCTTT | . | TRBJ1-1 | TRBV5-4 | .
CASSVGSGGDQPQHF | TGTGCCAGCAGCGTAGGTTCAGGGGGCGATCAGCCCCAGCATTTT | TRBD1 | TRBJ1-5 | TRBV9 | .
CASSGQGPSTDTQYF | TGCGCCAGCAGCGGACAGGGGCCCTCGACAGATACGCAGTATTTT | TRBD1 | TRBJ2-3 | TRBV5-1 | .
CASSLPVSLAKNIQYF | TGTGCCAGCAGCCTCCCAGTGTCCTTAGCCAAAAACATTCAGTACTTC | . | TRBJ2-4 | TRBV21-1 | many
CASSSFSQHLYEQYF | TGTGCCAGCAGCTCGTTCTCTCAACACCTCTACGAGCAGTACTTC | . | TRBJ2-7 | TRBV7-9 | .
CASSSPRGTDSYNSPLHF | TGTGCCAGCAGCTCCCCGAGGGGGACAGATTCCTATAATTCACCCCTCCACTTT | TRBD1 | TRBJ1-6 | TRBV7-2 | .
CAWSAGQGSPYGYTF | TGTGCCTGGAGTGCGGGACAGGGGTCTCCCTATGGCTACACCTTC | TRBD1 | TRBJ1-2 | TRBV30 | few
CSAPGPFLGTIYF | TGCAGTGCACCCGGACCGTTCCTCGGCACCATATATTTT | . | TRBJ1-3 | TRBV20-1 | many
CASSSGTGGGTYGYTF | TGTGCCAGCAGTTCCGGGACAGGGGGCGGTACCTATGGCTACACCTTC | TRBD1 | TRBJ1-2 | TRBV28 | few
CASSFRTSGYAGELFF | TGTGCCAGCAGCTTCCGGACTAGCGGATACGCCGGGGAGCTGTTTTTT | TRBD2 | TRBJ2-2 | TRBV7-2 | .
CASSFRSYGYTF | TGTGCCAGCAGCTTTAGGTCCTATGGCTACACCTTC | . | TRBJ1-2 | TRBV7-9 | many
CASSQAVGRIYEQYF | TGTGCCAGCAGCCAGGCTGTGGGACGGATTTACGAGCAGTACTTC | . | TRBJ2-7 | TRBV3-1 | .
CASSPYVTSQETQYF | TGTGCCAGCAGCCCTTATGTGACTAGTCAAGAGACCCAGTACTTC | . | TRBJ2-5 | TRBV4-2 | many
CATSVDTRPITDTQYF | TGTGCCACCAGCGTAGACACTAGGCCGATCACAGATACGCAGTATTTT | . | TRBJ2-3 | TRBV24-1 | many
CSVEEVQVEAFF | TGCAGCGTTGAGGAGGTACAGGTTGAAGCTTTCTTT | . | TRBJ1-1 | TRBV29-1 | many
CASSEAVLYTGIYEQYF | TGTGCCAGCAGTGAAGCCGTCTTATATACAGGAATATACGAGCAGTACTTC | . | TRBJ2-7 | TRBV6-1 | .
CASSSKGGGTEAFF | TGTGCCAGCAGCTCAAAGGGGGGGGGCACTGAAGCTTTCTTT | . | TRBJ1-1 | TRBV7-2 | .
CSAPGRSDEAFF | TGCAGTGCTCCCGGACGGTCAGATGAAGCTTTCTTT | . | TRBJ1-1 | TRBV20-1 | many
CASTSTDTQYF | TGTGCCAGCACCAGCACAGATACGCAGTATTTT | . | TRBJ2-3 | TRBV12-3/TRBV12-4 | many